The present T cell receptor (beta chain) was sequenced within a study of beta chain features in type 1 diabetes. On the study more broadly: There was similarity between patients and healthy donors in age, gender and cell yields.

Expressed TCRB transcripts got sequenced, as all isolated RNA was reverse transcribed. Data came from immunoSEQ multiplex PCR; TCRdb stores just in-frame clones and leaves some out. Here the sample spans approximately 23,000 clones, over 60% being singletons. The receptor was isolated from a woman aged 40 to 50 in good health. Source material: Tregs from blood.

CDR3 loop: CASGDRGQPQHF. CDR3 sequence (DNA): TGTGCCAGCGGGGACAGGGGGCAGCCCCAGCATTTT. V is TRBV2 and J is TRBJ1-5; TRBD1 aligns across 11 bases. Germline V gene lookup returns CDR1 SNHLY and CDR2 FYNNEI. This CDR3 spans 12 amino acids. Trimming at V came to 8 bases and at J to 7 bases, leaving 1 base not matched to a gene. Together with reference TRBV2 and TRBJ1-5, the CDR3 gives the full variable domain: EPEVTQTPSHQVTQMGQEVILRCVPISNHLYFYWYRQILGQKVEFLVSFYNNEISEKSEIFDDQFSVERPDGSNFTLKIRSTKLEDSAMYFCASGDRGQPQHFGDGTRLSIL.